This T cell receptor beta chain originates from a study of cytomegalovirus exposure and HLA in healthy donors. Overall study results and limits: The authors enumerated some 160 TCR beta chains as linked to cytomegalovirus. Among the CMV-associated chains, a few were confirmed in vitro as specific for CMV antigens. Subsequent analysis showed first-cohort TCR clusters tending to co-occur in around 130 validation repertoires. Most TCR sequences were rare, but some public TCRs occurred in many donors.

Note on this clone: The target antigen is unknown.

Sequencing was performed with immunoSEQ multiplex PCR; in TCRdb, only in-frame clones are kept and a portion is missing. The table records tens of thousands of clones, more than 70% of them present only once. CDR1 and CDR2 (germline): LNHDA, SQIVND (reference sequence). Losses at the gene ends were 4 bases for V and 7 bases for J; bases not matched to a gene: 7. CDR3 size: 15 residues. The sequence derives from a woman between 18 and 29 years old in good health and CMV-seronegative. The sequenced sample consisted of PBMCs. The genes are TRBV19 and TRBJ2-2, with 9 nucleotides matching TRBD2. The CDR3 nucleotides are TGTGCCAGTAGTAGCGTAGCGGGAGTGCACGGGGAGCTGTTTTTT. This translates into CASSSVAGVHGELFF.